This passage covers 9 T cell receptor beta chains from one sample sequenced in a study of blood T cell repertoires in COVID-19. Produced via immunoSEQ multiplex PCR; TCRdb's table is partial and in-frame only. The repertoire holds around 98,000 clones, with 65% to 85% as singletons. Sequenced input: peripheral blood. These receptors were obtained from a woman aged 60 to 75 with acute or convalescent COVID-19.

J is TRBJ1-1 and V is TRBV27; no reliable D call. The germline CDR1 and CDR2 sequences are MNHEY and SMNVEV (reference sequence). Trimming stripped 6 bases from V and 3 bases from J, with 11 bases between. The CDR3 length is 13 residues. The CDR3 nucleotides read TGTGCCAGCAGCCTTACACCTGACACTGAAGCTTTCTTT. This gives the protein CASSLTPDTEAFF.

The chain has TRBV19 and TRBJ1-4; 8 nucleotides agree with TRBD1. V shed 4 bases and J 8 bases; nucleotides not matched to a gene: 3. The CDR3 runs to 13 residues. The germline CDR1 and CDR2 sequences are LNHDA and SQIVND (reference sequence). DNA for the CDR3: TGTGCCAGTAGTAAGGACAGGGACGAAAAACTGTTTTTT. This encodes CASSKDRDEKLFF.

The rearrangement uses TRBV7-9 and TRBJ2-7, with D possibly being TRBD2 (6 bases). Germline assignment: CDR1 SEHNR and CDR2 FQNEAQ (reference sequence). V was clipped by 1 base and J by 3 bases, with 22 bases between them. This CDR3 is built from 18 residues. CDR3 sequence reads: CASSLGTGFMGGNYEQYF. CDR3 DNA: TGTGCCAGCAGCTTAGGCACGGGCTTTATGGGGGGAAACTACGAGCAGTACTTC.

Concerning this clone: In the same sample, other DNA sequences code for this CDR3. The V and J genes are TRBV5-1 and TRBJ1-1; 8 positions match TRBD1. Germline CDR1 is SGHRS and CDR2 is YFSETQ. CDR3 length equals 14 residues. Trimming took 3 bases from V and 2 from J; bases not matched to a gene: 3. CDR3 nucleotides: TGCGCCAGCAGCTCAGGGGGCGGAAACACTGAAGCTTTCTTT. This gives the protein CASSSGGGNTEAFF.

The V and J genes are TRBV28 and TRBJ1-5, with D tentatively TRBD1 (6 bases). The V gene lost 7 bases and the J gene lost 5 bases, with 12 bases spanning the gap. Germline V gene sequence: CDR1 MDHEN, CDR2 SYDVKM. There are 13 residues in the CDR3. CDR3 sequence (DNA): TGTGCCAGCATGACGGGGGGCTATCAGCCCCAGCATTTT. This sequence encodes CASMTGGYQPQHF.

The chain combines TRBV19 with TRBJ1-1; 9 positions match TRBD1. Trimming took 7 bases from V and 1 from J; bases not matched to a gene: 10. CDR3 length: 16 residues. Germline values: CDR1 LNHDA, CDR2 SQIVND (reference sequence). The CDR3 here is CASKVGGTGRNTEAFF. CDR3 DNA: TGTGCCAGTAAGGTAGGAGGGACAGGGAGGAACACTGAAGCTTTCTTT.

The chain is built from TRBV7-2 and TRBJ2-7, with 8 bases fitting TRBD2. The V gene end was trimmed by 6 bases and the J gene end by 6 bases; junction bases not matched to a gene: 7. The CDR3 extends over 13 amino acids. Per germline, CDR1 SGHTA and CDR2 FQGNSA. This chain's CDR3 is CASRASGGSEQYF. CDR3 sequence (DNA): TGTGCCAGCAGAGCCAGCGGGGGCTCCGAGCAGTACTTC.

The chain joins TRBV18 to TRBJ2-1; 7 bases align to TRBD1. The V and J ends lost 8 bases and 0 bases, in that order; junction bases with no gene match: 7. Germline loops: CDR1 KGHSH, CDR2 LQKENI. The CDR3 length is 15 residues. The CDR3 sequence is CASATGQSSYNEQFF. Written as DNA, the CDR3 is TGTGCCAGCGCAACGGGACAGAGCTCCTACAATGAGCAGTTCTTC.

DNA for the CDR3: TGTGCCAGCTCACCAGGGGAGGCCGGGGAGCTGTTTTTT. It is translated as CASSPGEAGELFF. The chain couples TRBV18 to TRBJ2-2; possibly TRBD2 for D (6 bases). Germline loops: CDR1 KGHSH, CDR2 LQKENI. V lost 2 bases to trimming and J lost 6 bases, with 7 bases between them. The CDR3 covers 13 residues.